A single sample is the source of the 3 T cell receptor beta chains below, sequenced in a study of T-cell memory formation after mild COVID-19. Via MiXCR, TCRdb re-called the 5' RACE reads, giving one row per CDR3 protein. Of 130,000 to 150,000 distinct CDR3 sequences listed, about 19% are singletons. Material: PBMCs or a T cell subset sorted from them (not recorded which). All receptors derive from an adult woman who had mild COVID-19 (a few samples of this study predate the infection). Cell type and time point are not known.

The chain links TRBV7-2 to TRBJ2-5, with D tentatively TRBD1 or TRBD2 (5 bases each). The CDR3 runs to 14 residues. Looked up from germline, CDR1 is SGHTA and CDR2 is FQGNSA. V was clipped by 0 bases and J by 4 bases, with 9 bases between them. CDR3 DNA sequence: TGTGCCAGCAGCTTAGCGCTGAGGGGAGAGACCCAGTACTTC. Translating it yields CASSLALRGETQYF.

This clonotype was detected only a few times. The gene calls are TRBV7-9 and TRBJ1-1; D perhaps matches TRBD1 (6 bases). This CDR3 is built from 14 residues. Trimming took 5 bases from V and 4 from J, leaving 14 bases between them. The germline V gene has CDR1 SEHNR and CDR2 FQNEAQ (reference sequence). CDR3: CASSPSWGATEAFF. The CDR3 DNA reads as TGTGCCAGCAGCCCGTCCTGGGGGGCCACTGAAGCTTTCTTT.

The V gene is TRBV6-6, the J gene TRBJ1-1; TRBD1 agrees at 7 bases. The V and J ends lost 7 bases and 5 bases, in that order; junction bases with no gene match: 10. In germline, CDR1 is MNHNY, CDR2 SVGAGI (reference sequence). The CDR3 is made up of 14 amino acids. The CDR3 DNA sequence: TGTGCCAGCACCACCGACAGGGTGGGGACTGAAGCTTTCTTT. This gives the protein CASTTDRVGTEAFF.